Listed below are T cell receptor beta chains from one sample, sequenced in a study of early T cells in non-severe SARS-CoV-2 infection. Each CDR3 protein is one row after TCRdb ran MiXCR on the 5' RACE reads. The table lists more than 85,000 distinct CDR3 sequences, 10% to 15% of them singletons. The starting material was whole blood, obtained at baseline. The receptors derive from an adult who was a healthcare worker with PCR-confirmed SARS-CoV-2 infection or an uninfected control (not recorded which). CDR3s include the opening cysteine and the closing phenylalanine or tryptophan. Each record gives: J gene, D gene, clone size, CDR3 length, V gene, CDR3 DNA, CDR3 protein. A D gene is named only where the DNA matches it firmly. The size field is filled for only some rows; it gives once, few, many or a size class.

TRBJ1-1	NA	many	13	TRBV11-2	TGTGCCAGCAATCTGGGGACGAACACTGAAGCTTTCTTT	CASNLGTNTEAFF
TRBJ2-7	NA	NA	14	TRBV5-5	TGTGCCAGCAGCTTGCACGAGCGGTCCTACGAGCAGTACTTC	CASSLHERSYEQYF
TRBJ1-6	NA	few	14	TRBV7-9	TGTGCCAGCAGCGCCCGACAGAGCAATTCACCCCTCCACTTT	CASSARQSNSPLHF
TRBJ2-6	NA	NA	16	TRBV6-5	TGTGCCAGCAGTTACTCCCAGTACTCTGGGGCCAACGTCCTGACTTTC	CASSYSQYSGANVLTF
TRBJ1-2	NA	NA	12	TRBV20-1	TGCAGTGCTTCGCGCTCGTTGGTTGGCTATACCTTC	CSASRSLVGYTF
TRBJ1-2	TRBD1	many	14	TRBV4-1	TGCGCCAGCAGCCGGGACAGGGGCTACTATGGCTACACCTTC	CASSRDRGYYGYTF
TRBJ2-3	NA	NA	16	TRBV12-5	TGTGCTAGTGCTCCGGAAGGCACACCTCCCACAGATACGCAGTATTTT	CASAPEGTPPTDTQYF
TRBJ1-2	NA	many	11	TRBV30	TGTGCCTGGAATTACAACTATGGCTACACCTTC	CAWNYNYGYTF
TRBJ1-5	NA	many	14	TRBV5-1	TGCGCCAGCAGCTTAGGTGACGGGAATCAGCCCCAGCATTTT	CASSLGDGNQPQHF
TRBJ2-7	TRBD2	NA	14	TRBV20-1	TGCAGTGCGCGGCCTAGCGGGATGGGTTACGAGCAGTACTTC	CSARPSGMGYEQYF
TRBJ2-2	NA	NA	13	TRBV28	TGTGCCAGCAGGATAGCGAACACCGGGGAGCTGTTTTTT	CASRIANTGELFF
TRBJ2-7	TRBD2	few	16	TRBV19	TGTGCCAGTAGTATTGTGAGCGGGAGTCTCACCTACGAGCAGTACTTC	CASSIVSGSLTYEQYF
TRBJ2-1	NA	few	14	TRBV5-1	TGCGCCAGCAGCTTGGGGGGAGTCAACAATGAGCAGTTCTTC	CASSLGGVNNEQFF
TRBJ1-2	TRBD1	few	14	TRBV12-3/TRBV12-4	TGTGCCAGCAGCTACGGGACAGGGAGGTATGGCTACACCTTC	CASSYGTGRYGYTF
TRBJ2-3	TRBD2	NA	17	TRBV9	TGTGCCAGCAGCCCAAGGGGGGCTAGCGGGGGCACAGATACGCAGTATTTT	CASSPRGASGGTDTQYF
TRBJ2-4	TRBD1	many	14	TRBV20-1	TGCAGTGCTGCGCGGACAGGATCAAAAAACATTCAGTACTTC	CSAARTGSKNIQYF
TRBJ2-7	NA	NA	13	TRBV4-1	TGCGCCAGCAGCCAAGCCACCCTCTACGAGCAGTACTTC	CASSQATLYEQYF
TRBJ1-1	NA	few	13	TRBV4-1	TGCGCCAGCAGCCCCCTGACTGGGACTGAAGCTTTCTTT	CASSPLTGTEAFF